Below, 3 T cell receptor beta chains from the same sample are listed, as sequenced in a study of T cells in Graves' hyperthyroidism and ophthalmopathy. Researchers took RNA transcripts and amplified the TCR beta CDR3 regions from them. The HTBI primer set was used in a first-round RT-PCR of the TCR CDR3. TCRdb re-derived calls from the multiplex PCR reads in MiXCR, one entry per CDR3 protein. The table records some 600,000 distinct CDR3 sequences, approximately 15% of them present only once. The sequencing sample was made of blood. The source of these receptors is a woman aged 30 to 39 with Graves' hyperthyroidism that later progressed to Graves' ophthalmopathy.

This clonotype was recorded a few times. The chain is built from TRBV6-1 and TRBJ1-3, with 7 bases aligning to TRBD1. V lost 6 bases, J lost 0 bases, and 5 bases stayed unmatched. CDR3 length: 15 residues. Germline V lookup: CDR1 MNHNS, CDR2 SASEGT. The CDR3 DNA reads as TGTGCCAGCAGGCCGGGACAGAGCTCTGGAAACACCATATATTTT. It codes for CASRPGQSSGNTIYF.

This clonotype has ten or more counts. The chain combines TRBV11-3 with TRBJ1-1; D possibly corresponds to TRBD1 (5 bases). V lost 6 bases and J 5 bases, leaving 19 bases between the germline ends. Germline CDR1 and CDR2: SGHNT and YENEEA. The CDR3 is 15 residues long. The CDR3 protein is CASSHARQSGTEAFF. CDR3 DNA: TGTGCCAGCAGTCACGCACGACAGTCTGGAACTGAAGCTTTCTTT.

The chain employs TRBV12-3 or TRBV12-4 and TRBJ1-6; no firm D call. The V end lost 5 bases, the J end lost 7 bases, and 15 bases lay between the germline ends. CDR3 length: 15 residues. In nucleotides, the CDR3 is TGTGCCAGCAGTGAAACATTTCGGACGAATTCACCCCTCCACTTT. It translates to CASSETFRTNSPLHF.